The next 26 T cell receptor beta chains were all read from a single sample in a study of siplizumab effects on memory and regulatory T cells. TCRdb's copy holds only in-frame clones and misses some; the assay was immunoSEQ multiplex PCR. This table has approximately 100,000 clones, just over 90% appearing once. Sequenced sample: non-Treg CD4+ T cells sorted from blood. Receptors originate from a human donor in good health.

The chain uses TRBV9 and TRBJ2-5; 7 positions agree with TRBD2. The junction had 4 bases not matched to a gene; V was cut back by 4 bases and J by 1 base. The CDR3 extends over 14 amino acids. The germline V gene has CDR1 SGDLS and CDR2 YYNGEE. CDR3 DNA sequence: TGTGCCAGCAGCCTAGCGGCGCTCCAAGAGACCCAGTACTTC. It codes for CASSLAALQETQYF.

This clone was seen a single time. V and J are TRBV5-1 and TRBJ2-2; 7 nucleotides align to TRBD1. V gave up 5 bases and J gave up 5 bases; unmatched junction bases: 9. CDR1 and CDR2 from the germline V gene are SGHRS and YFSETQ. This CDR3 has 15 amino acids. DNA of the CDR3: TGCGCCAGCAGGACGACCGGGACAGAAACCGGGGAGCTGTTTTTT. This codes for CASRTTGTETGELFF.

The V and J genes are TRBV6-5 and TRBJ2-4, with unresolved D. Germline V gene sequence: CDR1 MNHEY, CDR2 SVGAGI. The CDR3 covers 14 residues. V dropped 6 bases and J dropped 7 bases, with 16 bases sitting between them. The CDR3, as DNA: TGTGCCAGCAGATTAAGTCTTCTACCCAACATTCAGTACTTC. Translation: CASRLSLLPNIQYF.

The gene calls are TRBV29-1 and TRBJ1-4; 9 bases are shared with TRBD1. This CDR3 is built from 13 residues. Per germline, CDR1 SQVTM and CDR2 ANQGSEA. V lost 7 bases, J lost 7 bases, and 7 bases stayed unmatched. CDR3 sequence (DNA): TGCAGCGCACAGGGGGCGCCCAGTGAAAAACTGTTTTTT. The encoded protein is CSAQGAPSEKLFF.

The rearrangement uses TRBV7-9 and TRBJ2-1; D is ambiguous. Per germline, CDR1 SEHNR and CDR2 FQNEAQ (reference sequence). The V and J ends lost 1 base and 14 bases respectively, with 0 bases between them. This CDR3 contains 8 residues. CDR3 sequence: CASSLEFF. In DNA form, the CDR3 reads TGTGCCAGCAGCTTAGAGTTCTTC.

This sequence joins TRBV7-2 and TRBJ1-6, with a tentative D call TRBD1 (5 bases). This CDR3 is 14 amino acids long. Germline V gene lookup returns CDR1 SGHTA and CDR2 FQGNSA. Trimming left V 3 bases short and J 10 bases short, with 13 bases between. The CDR3 loop is CASSFEGRRSPLHF. Here the CDR3 DNA reads TGTGCCAGCAGCTTCGAGGGGCGGAGGTCACCCCTCCACTTT.

This chain joins TRBV19 and TRBJ2-5, with 7 bases matching TRBD1. Germline CDR1 LNHDA, CDR2 SQIVND (reference sequence). The length of the CDR3 is 14 residues. J gave up 5 bases and V 6 bases, and 9 bases lay outside the gene matches. CDR3 DNA: TGTGCCAGTAGGGGAGACAGGGCCGGGGAGACCCAGTACTTC. Translating gives CASRGDRAGETQYF.

This clone came up once. V is TRBV5-5 and J is TRBJ1-2; tentative D call: TRBD1 (5 bases). The CDR3 totals 15 residues. Between the trimmed V and J ends, which lost 7 bases and 0 bases, there was a span of 16 bases. CDR1 is SGHKS, CDR2 YYEKEE, per germline (reference sequence). Written as DNA, the CDR3 is TGTGCCAGCCTCCCCTTCGGGGGAGCTAACTATGGCTACACCTTC. Translated, it gives CASLPFGGANYGYTF.

The rearrangement joins TRBV18 to TRBJ2-2, with D tentatively TRBD1 or TRBD2 (5 bases each). Germline V gives CDR1 KGHSH, CDR2 LQKENI. V gave up 5 bases and J gave up 7 bases, with 8 bases separating them. The CDR3 has 12 amino acids. The CDR3 DNA sequence: TGTGCCAGCTCAACAGGAGGCGGGGAGCTGTTTTTT. Amino acids: CASSTGGGELFF.

In DNA, the CDR3 is TGCGCCAGCAGTGAATCGGGACAGCAAGAGACCCAGTACTTC. Its protein is CASSESGQQETQYF. The chain is built from TRBV10-1 and TRBJ2-5; 7 bases match TRBD1. This CDR3 has 14 residues. Per the germline V gene, CDR1 is WNHNN and CDR2 is SYGVQD (reference sequence). V trimming: 3 bases; J trimming: 2 bases; junction bases outside the gene matches: 3.

This chain uses TRBV9 with TRBJ1-1; 7 bases line up with TRBD1. V was clipped by 4 bases and J by 10 bases; unmatched bases: 10. This CDR3 contains 13 residues. In germline, CDR1 is SGDLS, CDR2 YYNGEE. In nucleotides, the CDR3 is TGTGCCAGCAGCCCCCCGGGGACAGAATTAGCTTTCTTT. This translates into CASSPPGTELAFF. The full variable domain, in which reference TRBV9 and TRBJ1-1 provide the parts outside the CDR3, is DSGVTQTPKHLITATGQRVTLRCSPRSGDLSVYWYQQSLDQGLQFLIQYYNGEERAKGNILERFSAQQFPDLHSELNLSSLELGDSALYFCASSPPGTELAFFGQGTRLTVV.

CDR3 in amino acids: CASSQDWGATNEKLFF. CDR3 DNA sequence: TGTGCCAGCAGCCAAGATTGGGGGGCAACTAATGAAAAACTGTTTTTT. The chain couples TRBV4-2 to TRBJ1-4; TRBD1 might be the D (5 bases). Per the germline V gene, CDR1 is LGHNA and CDR2 is YNFKEQ. Trimming shortened V by 0 bases and J by 0 bases, and 8 bases separated the two germline ends. The CDR3 is 16 residues long.

The chain uses TRBV6-5 and TRBJ2-7, with 11 nucleotides matching TRBD2. CDR1 MNHEY and CDR2 SVGAGI come from the germline V gene. This CDR3 contains 14 residues. V shed 7 bases, J shed 2 bases, and the junction held 4 bases outside the gene matches. The DNA of the CDR3 is TGTGCCAGCAAGACGGGACTAGCGGCCTACGAGCAGTACTTC. It codes for CASKTGLAAYEQYF.

The gene calls are TRBV6-5 and TRBJ2-7; TRBD1 or TRBD2 may be the D gene (5 bases each). Trimming left V 6 bases short and J 3 bases short, with 15 bases between. The CDR3 spans 14 residues. The V gene's germline CDR1 is MNHEY and CDR2 SVGAGI. CDR3 DNA: TGTGCCAGCAGATTATCAGGGACGAACTACGAGCAGTACTTC. It yields the protein CASRLSGTNYEQYF.

The gene calls are TRBV5-4 and TRBJ2-5, with D possibly being TRBD2 (5 bases). The CDR3 spans 14 residues. Between the trimmed V and J ends, which lost 4 bases and 4 bases, there was a span of 14 bases. Germline-derived CDR1 and CDR2 are SGHNT and YYREEE (reference sequence). The CDR3 DNA sequence: TGTGCCAGCAGCCTGAGGGCAGCCGGAGAGACCCAGTACTTC. It encodes CASSLRAAGETQYF.

The chain uses TRBV27 and TRBJ2-3, with D tentatively TRBD2 (6 bases). The CDR3 sequence is 15 residues long. Germline CDR1 reads MNHEY; CDR2 reads SMNVEV (reference sequence). With 4 bases removed from V and 2 bases from J, the gap between germline ends came to 13 bases. Here the CDR3 DNA reads TGTGCCAGCAGTTCCGGGGGAACAGTCACAGATACGCAGTATTTT. Its protein product is CASSSGGTVTDTQYF.

The V call is TRBV4-3, the J call TRBJ2-7, with 8 bases that match TRBD2. J gave up 2 bases and V 1 base, and 7 bases lay outside the gene matches. CDR1 LGHNA and CDR2 YSLEER come from the germline V gene. The CDR3 extends over 16 amino acids. In DNA, the CDR3 is TGCGCCAGCAGCCAAGGGGACGCGGGGGGCCCCTACGAGCAGTACTTC. This gives the protein CASSQGDAGGPYEQYF.

The chain uses TRBV28 and TRBJ2-3, with D unresolved. The CDR3 length is 14 residues. In germline, CDR1 is MDHEN, CDR2 SYDVKM. Trimming cost V 4 bases and J 0 bases, with 8 bases left between them. The CDR3 DNA follows: TGTGCCAGCAGTTCTCGCATAAGCACAGATACGCAGTATTTT. This codes for CASSSRISTDTQYF.

This clone came up once. CDR3 sequence (DNA): TGTGCCAGCAGCCACCACCGGAACACTGAAGCTTTCTTT. This sequence encodes CASSHHRNTEAFF. The rearrangement links TRBV21-1 to TRBJ1-1. TRBV21-1 represents a pseudogene. The CDR3 consists of 13 residues.

The V call is TRBV5-6, the J call TRBJ2-7; 11 bases are shared with TRBD2. Germline V gives CDR1 SGHDT, CDR2 YYEEEE. CDR3 size: 15 residues. Trimming removed 4 bases from V and 7 bases from J; junction bases left unmatched: 10. CDR3 residues: CASSRARLAGPEQYF. DNA for the CDR3: TGTGCCAGCAGCCGAGCGAGACTAGCGGGGCCGGAGCAGTACTTC. Drawing the rest from reference TRBV5-6 and TRBJ2-7, the complete variable domain is DAGVTQSPTHLIKTRGQQVTLRCSPKSGHDTVSWYQQALGQGPQFIFQYYEEEERQRGNFPDRFSGHQFPNYSSELNVNALLLGDSALYLCASSRARLAGPEQYFGPGTRLTVT.

V is TRBV7-6 and J is TRBJ1-5, with 10 bases that match TRBD1. Germline V lookup: CDR1 SGHVS, CDR2 FNYEAQ. The CDR3 is made up of 16 amino acids. J was trimmed by 5 bases and V by 5 bases; bases with no gene match: 9. This CDR3 is CASSPGSGTGDQPQHF. Written as DNA, the CDR3 is TGTGCCAGCAGCCCCGGTTCCGGGACAGGGGATCAGCCCCAGCATTTT. The variable domain in full, with the rest retrieved from reference TRBV7-6 and TRBJ1-5, is GAGVSQSPRYKVTKRGQDVALRCDPISGHVSLYWYRQALGQGPEFLTYFNYEAQQDKSGLPNDRFSAERPEGSISTLTIQRTEQRDSAMYRCASSPGSGTGDQPQHFGDGTRLSIL.

This clone appeared once. The chain is built from TRBV9 and TRBJ2-5; 8 bases agree with TRBD2. CDR1 is SGDLS, CDR2 YYNGEE, per germline. J was trimmed by 2 bases and V by 4 bases; bases with no gene match: 7. The CDR3 is made up of 15 amino acids. The CDR3 coding sequence is TGTGCCAGCAGCACCCTAGCGGGCGGACAAGAGACCCAGTACTTC. It is translated as CASSTLAGGQETQYF. The full variable domain, in which reference TRBV9 and TRBJ2-5 provide the parts outside the CDR3, is DSGVTQTPKHLITATGQRVTLRCSPRSGDLSVYWYQQSLDQGLQFLIQYYNGEERAKGNILERFSAQQFPDLHSELNLSSLELGDSALYFCASSTLAGGQETQYFGPGTRLLVL.

This sequence joins TRBV9 and TRBJ1-5; no clear D. Germline V gene data show CDR1 as SGDLS and CDR2 as YYNGEE. V was pared by 2 bases and J by 3 bases, with 15 bases between. This CDR3 comprises 16 residues. The CDR3, as DNA: TGTGCCAGCAGCGTCTCCCCCCCCGGGCACAATCAGCCCCAGCATTTT. It is translated as CASSVSPPGHNQPQHF.

Comment on this clone: Other DNA sequences within the sample encode an identical CDR3. This chain links TRBV28 with TRBJ1-5, with D maybe TRBD1 (5 bases). Trimming stripped 3 bases from V and 2 bases from J, with 8 bases between. The CDR3 runs 14 residues. Germline CDR1 MDHEN, CDR2 SYDVKM. The CDR3 nucleotides read TGTGCCAGCAGTTTGGGAGGGGGCAATCAGCCCCAGCATTTT. Its protein is CASSLGGGNQPQHF.

This clone occurred many times. The chain joins TRBV2 to TRBJ2-7; D might be TRBD1 (5 bases). V was trimmed by 8 bases and J by 3 bases, leaving 11 bases between them. The CDR3 loop spans 12 amino acids. Germline values: CDR1 SNHLY, CDR2 FYNNEI. CDR3 sequence: CASGRGYYEQYF. Here the CDR3 DNA reads TGTGCCAGCGGTAGGGGTTACTACGAGCAGTACTTC.

Details on this clone: Different DNA sequences within this sample yield the same CDR3. This chain connects TRBV29-1 to TRBJ2-4; possibly TRBD1 or TRBD2 for D (7 bases each). This CDR3 is built from 18 residues. Trimming took off 2 bases at V and 6 bases at J, with 26 bases between the two ends. Germline CDR1 and CDR2: SQVTM and ANQGSEA. CDR3 nucleotide sequence: TGCAGCGTTGAAAGATTCTCGGGGCGGGCCAGGGGGGGAAACATTCAGTACTTC. The encoded protein is CSVERFSGRARGGNIQYF.